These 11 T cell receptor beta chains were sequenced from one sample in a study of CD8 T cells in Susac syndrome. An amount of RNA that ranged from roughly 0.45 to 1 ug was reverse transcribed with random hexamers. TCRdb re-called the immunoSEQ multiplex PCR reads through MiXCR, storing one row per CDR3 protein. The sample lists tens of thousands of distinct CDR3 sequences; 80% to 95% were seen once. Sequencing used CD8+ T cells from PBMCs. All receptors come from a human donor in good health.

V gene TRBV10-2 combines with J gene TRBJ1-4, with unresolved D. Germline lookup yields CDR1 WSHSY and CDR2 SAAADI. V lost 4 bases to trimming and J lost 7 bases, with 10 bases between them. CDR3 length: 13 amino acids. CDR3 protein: CASSGLGGEKLFF. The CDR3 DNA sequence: TGCGCCAGCAGTGGGCTAGGAGGTGAAAAACTGTTTTTT.

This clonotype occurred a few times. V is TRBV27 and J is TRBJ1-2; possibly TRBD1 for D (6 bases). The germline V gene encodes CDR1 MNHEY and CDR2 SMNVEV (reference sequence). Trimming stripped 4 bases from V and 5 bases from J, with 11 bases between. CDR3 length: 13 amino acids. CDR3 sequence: CASSSTGLYGYTF. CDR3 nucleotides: TGTGCCAGCAGTTCGACAGGACTTTATGGCTACACCTTC.

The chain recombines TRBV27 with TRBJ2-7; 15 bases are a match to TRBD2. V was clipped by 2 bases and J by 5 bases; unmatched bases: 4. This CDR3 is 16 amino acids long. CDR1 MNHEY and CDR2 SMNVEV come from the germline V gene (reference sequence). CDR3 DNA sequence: TGTGCCAGCAGTTTAATTGGACTAGCGGGAGGGAACGAGCAGTACTTC. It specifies CASSLIGLAGGNEQYF.

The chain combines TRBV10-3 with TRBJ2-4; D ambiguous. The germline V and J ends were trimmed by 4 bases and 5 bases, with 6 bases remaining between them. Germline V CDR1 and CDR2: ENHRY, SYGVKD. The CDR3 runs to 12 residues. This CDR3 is CAISGSENIQYF. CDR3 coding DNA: TGTGCCATCAGTGGATCCGAAAACATTCAGTACTTC.

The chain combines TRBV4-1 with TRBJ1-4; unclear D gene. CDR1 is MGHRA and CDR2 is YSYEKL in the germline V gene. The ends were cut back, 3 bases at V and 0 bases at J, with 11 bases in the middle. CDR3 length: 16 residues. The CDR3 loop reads CASSQQRFTTNEKLFF. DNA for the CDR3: TGCGCCAGCAGCCAGCAACGGTTTACAACTAATGAAAAACTGTTTTTT.

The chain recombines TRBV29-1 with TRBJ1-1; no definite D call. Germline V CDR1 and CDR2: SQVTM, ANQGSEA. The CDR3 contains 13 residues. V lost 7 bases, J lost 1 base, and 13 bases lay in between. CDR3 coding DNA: TGCAGCGCCTGGCCGGGGTCGAACACTGAAGCTTTCTTT. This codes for CSAWPGSNTEAFF.

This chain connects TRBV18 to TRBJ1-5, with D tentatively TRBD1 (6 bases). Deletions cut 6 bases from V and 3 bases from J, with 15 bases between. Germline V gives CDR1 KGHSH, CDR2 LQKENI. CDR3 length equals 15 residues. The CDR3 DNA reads TGTGCCAGCTCGCTTACCCGGGACAACAATCAGCCCCAGCATTTT. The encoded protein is CASSLTRDNNQPQHF.

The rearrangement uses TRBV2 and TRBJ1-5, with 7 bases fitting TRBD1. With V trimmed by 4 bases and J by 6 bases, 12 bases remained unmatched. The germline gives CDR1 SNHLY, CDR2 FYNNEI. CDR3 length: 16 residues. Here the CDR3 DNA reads TGTGCCAGCAGTGCCGGGACAGATTATTTTCGTCAGCCCCAGCATTTT. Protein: CASSAGTDYFRQPQHF.

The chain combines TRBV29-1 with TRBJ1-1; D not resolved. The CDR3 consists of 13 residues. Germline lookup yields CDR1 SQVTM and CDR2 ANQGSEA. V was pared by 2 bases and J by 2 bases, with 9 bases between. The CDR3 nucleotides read TGCAGCGTTGAACCGGCTTTCAACACTGAAGCTTTCTTT. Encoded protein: CSVEPAFNTEAFF.

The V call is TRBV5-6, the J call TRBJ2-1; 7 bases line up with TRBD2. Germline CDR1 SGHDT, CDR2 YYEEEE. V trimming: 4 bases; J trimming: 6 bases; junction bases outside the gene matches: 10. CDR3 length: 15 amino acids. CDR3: CASSARTRSFNEQFF. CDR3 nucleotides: TGTGCCAGCAGCGCGCGGACTAGGTCATTCAATGAGCAGTTCTTC.

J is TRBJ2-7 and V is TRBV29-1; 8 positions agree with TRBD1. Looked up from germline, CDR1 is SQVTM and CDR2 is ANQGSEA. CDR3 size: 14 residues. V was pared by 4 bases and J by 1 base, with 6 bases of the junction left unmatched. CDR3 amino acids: CSVGGQGGSYEQYF. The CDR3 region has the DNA TGCAGCGTTGGAGGACAGGGAGGATCCTACGAGCAGTACTTC.